A single sample is the source of the 21 T cell receptor beta chains below, sequenced in a study of T cells in narcolepsy. Sequencing used immunoSEQ multiplex PCR; TCRdb keeps in-frame clones, though not all of them. In the table there are roughly 25,000 clones, approximately 85% of which are singletons. The sequenced material came from CD45RA- memory CD4+ T cells from PBMCs. Receptors originate from a human donor with narcolepsy.

The rearrangement uses TRBV28 and TRBJ2-7; 8 bases map to TRBD2. The V and J ends lost 8 bases and 6 bases, in that order; junction bases with no gene match: 9. The germline gives CDR1 MDHEN, CDR2 SYDVKM. The CDR3 has 13 amino acids. The CDR3 DNA sequence: TGTGCCAGCGGCAATAGCGGGATAAGCGAGCAGTACTTC. Protein: CASGNSGISEQYF.

The chain uses TRBV5-1 and TRBJ2-2, with 8 bases matching TRBD2. Trimming took 4 bases from V and 5 from J; bases not matched to a gene: 16. The length of the CDR3 is 18 residues. Germline CDR1 reads SGHRS; CDR2 reads YFSETQ. The chain's CDR3 is CASSHRGVAGSSTGELFF. CDR3 nucleotide sequence: TGCGCCAGCAGCCACCGGGGGGTAGCGGGAAGTTCGACCGGGGAGCTGTTTTTT.

The chain carries TRBV7-8 and TRBJ2-7, with TRBD2 matching 7 bases. Germline CDR1 and CDR2: SGHVS and FQNEAQ. This CDR3 comprises 16 residues. J lost 7 bases, V lost 2 bases, and 14 bases had no gene match. The CDR3 region is CASSLLDYREVGEQYF. The CDR3 nucleotides read TGTGCCAGCAGCTTATTAGATTATCGGGAGGTGGGTGAGCAGTACTTC.

The chain couples TRBV21-1 to TRBJ2-1; the D call of TRBD1 is as the table states it, not checked on the DNA. TRBV21-1 is assigned pseudogene status. This CDR3 is 15 amino acids long. The CDR3 DNA sequence: TGTGCCAGCAGGGGTCTGGACACTTCCTACAATGAGCAGTTCTTC. As protein: CASRGLDTSYNEQFF.

The chain links TRBV5-1 to TRBJ1-3; 11 positions match TRBD1. The V gene end was trimmed by 5 bases and the J gene end by 2 bases; junction bases not matched to a gene: 0. Germline V gives CDR1 SGHRS, CDR2 YFSETQ. The CDR3 has 14 amino acids. The CDR3 DNA follows: TGCGCCAGCAGGGGACAGGGGGCTGGAAACACCATATATTTT. Amino acid sequence: CASRGQGAGNTIYF.

The V call is TRBV7-2, the J call TRBJ1-5; the D is unclear. The V gene lost 0 bases and the J gene lost 6 bases, with 9 bases spanning the gap. CDR1 is SGHTA, CDR2 FQGNSA, per germline. CDR3 length: 14 amino acids. In DNA, the CDR3 is TGTGCCAGCAGCTTAGCGGCGGGCTTTCAGCCCCAGCATTTT. This sequence encodes CASSLAAGFQPQHF.

The chain links TRBV29-1 to TRBJ2-7; 9 bases match TRBD1. Per the germline V gene, CDR1 is SQVTM and CDR2 is ANQGSEA. Trimming took 4 bases from V and 1 from J; bases not matched to a gene: 5. This CDR3 contains 14 residues. CDR3 sequence: CSVGDRGKSYEQYF. In DNA form, the CDR3 reads TGCAGCGTTGGCGACAGGGGGAAGTCCTACGAGCAGTACTTC.

The chain carries TRBV28 and TRBJ2-1; the match to TRBD2 covers 15 bases. The trim removed 6 bases at V and 0 bases at J, leaving 6 bases unmatched. Germline V gene sequence: CDR1 MDHEN, CDR2 SYDVKM. The CDR3 length is 18 residues. The CDR3 sequence is CASRAGTSGRISYNEQFF. As DNA, the CDR3 is TGTGCCAGCAGGGCCGGGACTAGCGGGAGGATCTCCTACAATGAGCAGTTCTTC.

In regard to this clone: One junction end disagrees with the germline gene, perhaps due to a read error. J is TRBJ2-5 and V is TRBV20-1, with a tentative D call TRBD2 (6 bases). The length of the CDR3 is 8 residues. Germline loops: CDR1 DFQATT, CDR2 SNEGSKA (reference sequence). This CDR3 reads CSAPRGDF. The CDR3 coding sequence is TGCAGTGCCCCGCGGGGCGACTTC.

The J gene is TRBJ1-5, the V gene TRBV6-1; D unresolved. The V gene lost 1 base and the J gene lost 6 bases, with 19 bases spanning the gap. The CDR3 consists of 17 residues. From germline, CDR1 is MNHNS and CDR2 SASEGT. Here the CDR3 DNA reads TGTGCCAGCAGTGAAGGTTTTTGGCAGGTCACTCGTCAGCCCCAGCATTTT. Translating gives CASSEGFWQVTRQPQHF.

The rearrangement joins TRBV19 to TRBJ2-3, with D possibly matching TRBD1 (6 bases). The CDR3 runs to 17 residues. Trimming cost V 6 bases and J 1 base, with 20 bases left between them. Germline values: CDR1 LNHDA, CDR2 SQIVND (reference sequence). This chain's CDR3 is CASRARGTRGRTDTQYF. The CDR3 DNA sequence: TGTGCCAGTAGGGCCAGGGGCACCAGGGGCCGCACAGATACGCAGTATTTT. Complete variable domain (other parts from reference TRBV19 and TRBJ2-3): DGGITQSPKYLFRKEGQNVTLSCEQNLNHDAMYWYRQDPGQGLRLIYYSQIVNDFQKGDIAEGYSVSREKKESFPLTVTSAQKNPTAFYLCASRARGTRGRTDTQYFGPGTRLTVL.

This sequence joins TRBV25-1 and TRBJ2-1; TRBD1 agrees at 9 bases. Germline V CDR1 and CDR2: MGHDK, SYGVNS. The CDR3 contains 13 residues. CDR3 in DNA: TGTGCAAGCCTTAACAGGGGGCAAAATGAGCAGTTCTTC. Its protein product is CASLNRGQNEQFF.

This sequence joins TRBV15 and TRBJ2-5; possibly TRBD2 for D (5 bases). The DNA end favors TRBJ2-7, so the J call may be wrong. CDR3 length equals 14 residues. Germline V gene sequence: CDR1 LNHNV, CDR2 YYDKDF (reference sequence). The CDR3 sequence: CATSRDFPGNEQYF. The CDR3 DNA sequence: TGTGCCACCAGCAGAGATTTCCCGGGGAACGAGCAGTACTTC.

The rearrangement joins TRBV5-1 to TRBJ2-7, with 11 bases that match TRBD2. There are 16 residues in the CDR3. The V segment lost 4 bases and the J segment 4 bases; nucleotides outside the gene matches: 10. Germline-derived CDR1 and CDR2 are SGHRS and YFSETQ. CDR3 sequence (DNA): TGCGCCAGCAGCCCTGGGGCTAGCGGGAGGCCGTACGAGCAGTACTTC. This sequence encodes CASSPGASGRPYEQYF. Looking up the rest from reference TRBV5-1 and TRBJ2-7 gives the full variable domain: KAGVTQTPRYLIKTRGQQVTLSCSPISGHRSVSWYQQTPGQGLQFLFEYFSETQRNKGNFPGRFSGRQFSNSRSEMNVSTLELGDSALYLCASSPGASGRPYEQYFGPGTRLTVT.

The chain couples TRBV30 to TRBJ2-7, with 8 bases lining up with TRBD1. V lost 7 bases to trimming and J lost 7 bases; unmatched junction nucleotides: 9. The germline V gene encodes CDR1 GTSNPN and CDR2 SVGIG (reference sequence). The CDR3 has 12 amino acids. The CDR3 DNA sequence: TGTGCCTTTAACAGGGGGACTTGGGAGCAGTACTTC. This encodes CAFNRGTWEQYF.

The genes are TRBV12-5 and TRBJ1-1; possibly TRBD1 for D (6 bases). Trimming left V 7 bases short and J 1 base short, with 16 bases between. The CDR3 loop spans 15 amino acids. Germline-derived CDR1 and CDR2 are LGHNT and FRNRAP. The CDR3 nucleotides are TGTGCTAGTGCCGAGAGTGGACAGTGGAACACTGAAGCTTTCTTT. Translated: CASAESGQWNTEAFF.

This rearrangement joins TRBV6-4 to TRBJ2-3, with D possibly matching TRBD1 (6 bases). V dropped 4 bases and J dropped 2 bases, with 10 bases sitting between them. Germline CDR1 reads MRHNA; CDR2 reads SNTAGT. The CDR3 consists of 14 residues. CDR3 region: CASSGQAHTDTQYF. The CDR3 DNA reads as TGTGCCAGCAGTGGACAGGCGCACACAGATACGCAGTATTTT.

The chain employs TRBV18 and TRBJ2-7, with D possibly matching TRBD1 (6 bases). CDR1 is KGHSH, CDR2 LQKENI, per germline. This CDR3 comprises 15 residues. V lost 3 bases and J 5 bases, leaving 17 bases between the germline ends. The CDR3 nucleotides read TGTGCCAGCTCACCTGACGCAGGGGATCAGAACGAGCAGTACTTC. This codes for CASSPDAGDQNEQYF.

J is TRBJ2-3 and V is TRBV6-5, with 7 bases lining up with TRBD2. The CDR3 has 14 amino acids. J gave up 5 bases and V 7 bases, and 9 bases lay outside the gene matches. The germline V gene encodes CDR1 MNHEY and CDR2 SVGAGI. The CDR3 loop reads CASNRGGVEDTQYF. The CDR3 DNA follows: TGTGCCAGCAACCGGGGAGGGGTTGAAGATACGCAGTATTTT.

V gene TRBV28 combines with J gene TRBJ2-3; 10 bases align to TRBD2. CDR3 length: 18 residues. Germline V gene lookup returns CDR1 MDHEN and CDR2 SYDVKM. With 4 bases clipped from V and 11 bases from J, the junction kept 21 bases outside the gene matches. CDR3 amino acids: CASSSPTAGGLAAAGQYF. As DNA, the CDR3 is TGTGCCAGCAGTTCCCCAACCGCCGGAGGACTAGCGGCCGCGGGGCAGTATTTT.

The J gene is TRBJ2-5, the V gene TRBV5-6, with a possible D match to TRBD2 (6 bases). Germline assignment: CDR1 SGHDT and CDR2 YYEEEE. Deletions cut 0 bases from V and 4 bases from J, with 10 bases between. The CDR3 covers 14 residues. DNA for the CDR3: TGTGCCAGCAGCTTGGATCGAGCGGGAGAGACCCAGTACTTC. It yields the protein CASSLDRAGETQYF. Together with reference TRBV5-6 and TRBJ2-5, the CDR3 gives the full variable domain: DAGVTQSPTHLIKTRGQQVTLRCSPKSGHDTVSWYQQALGQGPQFIFQYYEEEERQRGNFPDRFSGHQFPNYSSELNVNALLLGDSALYLCASSLDRAGETQYFGPGTRLLVL.